The 26 T cell receptor beta chains below come from one sample, sequenced in a study of T-cell reconstitution after alpha-beta-depleted transplantation in children. Unique molecular identifiers were incorporated into the prepared TCRbeta library. Via MiXCR, TCRdb re-called the PCR reads, giving one row per CDR3 protein. This table holds hundreds of thousands of distinct CDR3 sequences, roughly a tenth found once. The source material was PBMCs, sampled before TCRalphabeta/CD19-depleted stem cell transplant. The receptors here all came from a boy less than two years old with acute myeloid leukemia, due to receive a stem cell transplant.

The table lists this clonotype with a few counts. The V gene is TRBV20-1, the J gene TRBJ2-2, with D maybe TRBD2 (7 bases). V lost 2 bases and J lost 5, with 15 bases in between. Germline loops: CDR1 DFQATT, CDR2 SNEGSKA (reference sequence). CDR3 size: 15 residues. The CDR3 DNA reads TGCAGTGCTAGATCGGGGGGCCGGAGGACCGGGGAGCTGTTTTTT. Amino acid sequence: CSARSGGRRTGELFF.

This clonotype was counted at least ten times. The chain is built from TRBV12-3 or TRBV12-4 and TRBJ2-5, with D tentatively TRBD2 (5 bases). This CDR3 spans 14 amino acids. V was pared by 3 bases and J by 5 bases, with 13 bases between. The CDR3 DNA follows: TGTGCCAGCAGTTTGGCTAGCCGTAGCGAGACCCAGTACTTC. It translates to CASSLASRSETQYF.

This clonotype was counted many times. DNA for the CDR3: TGTGCCAGCACCCCAGGGGAAAATACCAAAAACATTCAGTACTTC. Amino acid sequence: CASTPGENTKNIQYF. V and J are TRBV12-3 or TRBV12-4 and TRBJ2-4; possible D gene TRBD1, 6 bases. V was shortened by 7 bases and J by 2 bases, with 15 bases between the two germline ends. This CDR3 contains 15 residues.

V gene TRBV5-1 combines with J gene TRBJ1-3; 9 bases fit TRBD1. The trim removed 4 bases at V and 4 bases at J, leaving 6 bases unmatched. The length of the CDR3 is 15 residues. Germline V gene lookup returns CDR1 SGHRS and CDR2 YFSETQ. CDR3 nucleotide sequence: TGCGCCAGCAGCAACACAGGGGGCGCCGGAAACACCATATATTTT. Translating it yields CASSNTGGAGNTIYF.

This clonotype was observed many times. J is TRBJ2-7 and V is TRBV28, with a weak D call TRBD1 (6 bases). V dropped 4 bases and J dropped 0 bases, with 13 bases sitting between them. Germline CDR1 is MDHEN and CDR2 is SYDVKM. This CDR3 comprises 15 residues. The CDR3 DNA reads as TGTGCCAGCAGTTCAGCGGACAGAGACTCCTACGAGCAGTACTTC. As protein: CASSSADRDSYEQYF. The full variable domain, completed using reference TRBV28 and TRBJ2-7, is DVKVTQSSRYLVKRTGEKVFLECVQDMDHENMFWYRQDPGLGLRLIYFSYDVKMKEKGDIPEGYSVSREKKERFSLILESASTNQTSMYLCASSSADRDSYEQYFGPGTRLTVT.

This clonotype was observed many times. The chain couples TRBV6-5 to TRBJ2-1; possibly TRBD2 for D (5 bases). Germline CDR1 is MNHEY and CDR2 is SVGAGI. This CDR3 has 13 residues. V lost 3 bases to trimming and J lost 8 bases, with 11 bases between them. The CDR3 DNA follows: TGTGCCAGCAGTTATCTACCCGGGGATGAGCAGTTCTTC. Translation: CASSYLPGDEQFF.

In its sample, this clonotype was seen a few times. V usage is TRBV2 and J usage is TRBJ2-7; 10 bases are a match to TRBD1. This CDR3 has 15 residues. Germline values: CDR1 SNHLY, CDR2 FYNNEI. Trimming took 4 bases from V and 2 from J; bases not matched to a gene: 5. The CDR3: CASSARTGGTYEQYF. CDR3 DNA: TGTGCCAGCAGTGCCCGGACAGGGGGGACCTACGAGCAGTACTTC.

This clonotype was counted many times. The rearrangement uses TRBV7-8 and TRBJ1-2; D not certain. Germline-derived CDR1 and CDR2 are SGHVS and FQNEAQ. Trimming took off 5 bases at V and 1 base at J, with 8 bases between the two ends. This CDR3 is 13 amino acids long. The DNA for the CDR3 is TGTGCCAGCAGCCCGGACGGTAACTATGGCTACACCTTC. Its translation: CASSPDGNYGYTF. Supplemented by reference TRBV7-8 and TRBJ1-2, the full variable domain reads GAGVSQSPRYKVAKRGQDVALRCDPISGHVSLFWYQQALGQGPEFLTYFQNEAQLDKSGLPSDRFFAERPEGSVSTLKIQRTQQEDSAVYLCASSPDGNYGYTFGSGTRLTVV.

This clonotype appeared many times. The V gene is TRBV15, the J gene TRBJ2-7, with D unclear. Germline assignment: CDR1 LNHNV and CDR2 YYDKDF (reference sequence). V was pared by 0 bases and J by 2 bases, with 11 bases between. This CDR3 spans 15 amino acids. In DNA form, the CDR3 reads TGTGCCACCAGCAGAGATCTAGAGGCTCCCTACGAGCAGTACTTC. Protein product: CATSRDLEAPYEQYF.

In this sample, this clonotype turned up many times. The rearrangement uses TRBV6-1 and TRBJ2-5, with a possible D match to TRBD2 (5 bases). The V gene lost 1 base and the J gene lost 2 bases, with 11 bases spanning the gap. The CDR3 loop spans 15 amino acids. The germline V gene encodes CDR1 MNHNS and CDR2 SASEGT. The CDR3 DNA is TGTGCCAGCAGTGAAGGGCCGGGGATGCAAGAGACCCAGTACTTC. Translation gives CASSEGPGMQETQYF.

The chain is built from TRBV2 and TRBJ1-2; D not resolved. V lost 4 bases and J 0 bases, leaving 6 bases between the germline ends. Germline V gene lookup returns CDR1 SNHLY and CDR2 FYNNEI. The CDR3 runs 13 residues. CDR3 sequence: CASSGQTNYGYTF. In DNA, the CDR3 is TGTGCCAGCAGTGGGCAGACTAACTATGGCTACACCTTC.

This clonotype was detected ten times or more. The CDR3 here is CASSLEGAFSTEAFF. The CDR3 region has the DNA TGTGCCAGCAGCTTGGAGGGGGCCTTTAGCACTGAAGCTTTCTTT. This sequence joins TRBV5-5 and TRBJ1-1; 7 bases are a match to TRBD1. With 0 bases clipped from V and 4 bases from J, the junction kept 6 bases outside the gene matches. CDR3 length: 15 residues. Germline V lookup: CDR1 SGHKS, CDR2 YYEKEE (reference sequence).

This clonotype was observed many times. This rearrangement joins TRBV29-1 to TRBJ2-1; 12 nucleotides match TRBD2. Germline CDR1 reads SQVTM; CDR2 reads ANQGSEA. After removal of 5 bases from V and 6 bases from J, the junction contained 2 bases not matched to a gene. The CDR3 sequence is 13 residues long. The CDR3 DNA reads TGCAGCGTTCCGGGACTAGCGGGCAATGAGCAGTTCTTC. As protein: CSVPGLAGNEQFF.

In this sample, this clonotype turned up many times. At one of its ends the junction is not consistent with the germline gene, which may arise from a read error. This rearrangement joins TRBV2 to TRBJ1-1; D is perhaps TRBD1 (5 bases). Germline assignment: CDR1 SNHLY and CDR2 FYNNEI. The length of the CDR3 is 13 residues. The CDR3 protein is CASSDSANTEAFF. The CDR3 DNA is TGTGCCAGTAGTGACAGTGCGAACACTGAAGCTTTCTTT.

Worth noting for this clonotype: It may be a read error: a sequence one base away is much more abundant. The CDR3 does not close with the conserved phenylalanine or tryptophan, likely indicating a read error. This chain connects TRBV4-3 to TRBJ2-7; 10 nucleotides match TRBD2. In germline, CDR1 is LGHNA, CDR2 YSLEER. CDR3 length: 17 residues. V lost 3 bases to trimming and J lost 2 bases; unmatched junction nucleotides: 10. As DNA, the CDR3 is TGCGCCAGCAGCCAGTACGTAGCGGGAGGCGACGCCTACGAGCAGTACTGC. Its protein product is CASSQYVAGGDAYEQYC.

This clonotype came up many times. The chain carries TRBV27 and TRBJ1-1; D is unclear. The germline V gene has CDR1 MNHEY and CDR2 SMNVEV (reference sequence). The CDR3 has 13 amino acids. V was cut by 0 bases and J by 1 base, with 3 bases left in between. As DNA, the CDR3 is TGTGCCAGCAGTTTATCGGAGAACACTGAAGCTTTCTTT. Translating it yields CASSLSENTEAFF.

This clonotype was recorded many times. The genes are TRBV2 and TRBJ2-3, with 8 bases matching TRBD1. With V trimmed by 6 bases and J by 0 bases, 5 bases remained unmatched. Germline values: CDR1 SNHLY, CDR2 FYNNEI. CDR3 length: 15 residues. CDR3 bases: TGTGCCAGCAGCGGGGACAGGCCGAGCACAGATACGCAGTATTTT. Amino acids: CASSGDRPSTDTQYF.

This chain joins TRBV7-9 and TRBJ2-7, with 12 nucleotides matching TRBD1. Germline V gene lookup returns CDR1 SEHNR and CDR2 FQNEAQ (reference sequence). V lost 5 bases, J lost 3 bases, and 8 bases stayed unmatched. CDR3 size: 16 residues. In DNA, the CDR3 is TGTGCCAGCAGCCCCGGGACAGGGGGCGTTAACTACGAGCAGTACTTC. It translates to CASSPGTGGVNYEQYF. The whole variable domain, filled in from reference TRBV7-9 and TRBJ2-7, reads DTGVSQNPRHKITKRGQNVTFRCDPISEHNRLYWYRQTLGQGPEFLTYFQNEAQLEKSRLLSDRFSAERPKGSFSTLEIQRTEQGDSAMYLCASSPGTGGVNYEQYFGPGTRLTVT.

This clonotype was counted ten times or more. The J gene is TRBJ2-7, the V gene TRBV28; D remains ambiguous. In germline, CDR1 is MDHEN, CDR2 SYDVKM. Trimming removed 2 bases at V and 2 bases at J, with 16 bases between. The CDR3 length is 16 residues. The chain's CDR3 is CASSLISSGSPYEQYF. Here the CDR3 DNA reads TGTGCCAGCAGTTTAATCTCCTCCGGCAGTCCCTACGAGCAGTACTTC.

This clonotype has ten or more counts. The gene calls are TRBV21-1 and TRBJ1-2. TRBV21-1 is a known pseudogene. The CDR3 length is 13 residues. CDR3 in amino acids: CASPLRANYGYTF. The CDR3 DNA reads TGTGCCAGCCCACTCCGGGCTAACTATGGCTACACCTTC.

This clonotype was counted many times. This chain uses TRBV4-3 with TRBJ2-3, with 7 positions matching TRBD1. Germline assignment: CDR1 LGHNA and CDR2 YSLEER. There are 17 residues in the CDR3. Trimming removed 0 bases from V and 3 bases from J; junction bases left unmatched: 9. The CDR3 region is CASSQDPGQLITDTQYF. CDR3 DNA: TGCGCCAGCAGCCAAGATCCGGGACAGTTAATTACAGATACGCAGTATTTT.

The chain links TRBV20-1 to TRBJ2-7; 12 nucleotides agree with TRBD2. Losses at the gene ends were 6 bases for V and 4 bases for J; bases not matched to a gene: 4. The V gene's germline CDR1 is DFQATT and CDR2 SNEGSKA (reference sequence). This CDR3 comprises 13 residues. The CDR3 protein is CSARTSGTYEQYF. The CDR3, as DNA: TGCAGTGCCAGGACTAGCGGGACTTACGAGCAGTACTTC.

This clonotype came up many times. The rearrangement joins TRBV18 to TRBJ2-7; perhaps TRBD2 as D (5 bases). The CDR3 length is 15 residues. Germline-derived CDR1 and CDR2 are KGHSH and LQKENI. Trimming removed 4 bases from V and 4 bases from J, with 17 bases in between. CDR3 region: CASSHAILGEYEQYF. The CDR3 DNA sequence: TGTGCCAGCTCACACGCTATTCTCGGGGAATACGAGCAGTACTTC.

The chain combines TRBV6-6 with TRBJ2-7; D is unresolved. Deletions cut 0 bases from V and 3 bases from J, with 6 bases between. Germline V CDR1 and CDR2: MNHNY, SVGAGI (reference sequence). The CDR3 runs to 13 residues. The chain's CDR3 is CASSYSDLYEQYF. DNA for the CDR3: TGTGCCAGCAGTTACTCGGACCTCTACGAGCAGTACTTC.

This clonotype was counted many times. This rearrangement joins TRBV29-1 to TRBJ2-1, with 10 positions matching TRBD1. Trimming removed 6 bases from V and 3 bases from J; junction bases left unmatched: 14. CDR3 size: 17 residues. CDR1 and CDR2 (germline): SQVTM, ANQGSEA. The CDR3 sequence: CSVPPGGQGFYYNEQFF. Written as DNA, the CDR3 is TGCAGCGTCCCCCCTGGGGGACAGGGGTTCTACTACAATGAGCAGTTCTTC.

The sample holds many counts of this clonotype. This chain uses TRBV4-3 with TRBJ2-4; the D is unclear. Trimming took off 0 bases at V and 4 bases at J, with 10 bases between the two ends. Germline V lookup: CDR1 LGHNA, CDR2 YSLEER. The CDR3 spans 15 residues. Here the CDR3 reads CASSQDAYGKNIQYF. CDR3 nucleotide sequence: TGCGCCAGCAGCCAAGATGCCTACGGGAAAAACATTCAGTACTTC.